What follows describes a single T cell receptor (beta chain). Its antigen is not yet known. No quality values exist for individual bases; no much larger clone is one base distant. TCRbeta CDR3 regions were immunosequenced from genomic DNA with the immunoSEQ Assay. Before high-throughput sequencing, the genomic DNA was amplified using bias-controlled multiplex PCR. Regarding the original processing steps: To quantify the absolute abundance of each unique TCRbeta CDR3 region, the sequences were collapsed and filtered. Clonality, defined as 1 minus Pielou's evenness, was calculated using productive rearrangements only. Clones with significantly greater frequencies in on-treatment versus baseline samples were identified using a previously published method. The immuneACCESS repertoire file appears here via TCRdb, limited to in-frame rearrangements. These files lack a portion of the clones; in checked studies, under half of the deficit traces to unresolved V genes, and the cause of the others is not known. That table is the source of V, J and clone size, and D and trimming were worked out from the DNA. The sample table holds some 3,800 clones, of which around 52% were seen once. In total, the top ten clones hold roughly 22% of the sample.

This entry comes from a study of sequential checkpoint blockade in melanoma (dated by TCRdb to the late 2010s). As for the study more broadly: Patients were randomized 1:1 to first-line nivolumab followed by ipilimumab (arm A) or ipilimumab followed by nivolumab (arm B). Maintenance nivolumab came after both trial sequences.

The paper's findings and limits, for the study overall: The response-prediction model combining TCR metrics and mutation burden needs validation in larger, independent patient cohorts.

Reading the label with the study, this specimen's treatment or condition is: randomized to nivolumab then ipilimumab (arm A) or the reverse (arm B). None of the patients in the trial had previously been given DNA-damaging chemotherapy. On a FACS Aria II flow cytometer, live CD3+CD8+ cells that were negative for CD19 and CD56 were sorted from thawed PBMCs. The samples were obtained from melanoma patients enrolled in CheckMate 064, an open-label, randomized phase II trial testing sequential checkpoint blockade. Peripheral blood mononuclear cells were collected by leukapheresis, purified with Ficoll-Paque, and frozen in human serum with approximately 9.9% DMSO. Immediately after sorting, the purity of the sorted blood CD3+CD8+ cells was confirmed to be >95%, and DNA was then extracted. The sequence derives from a human patient with melanoma. Some clones in this sample may be carry-over from other donors' samples. The specimen comprised CD8+ T cells sorted from blood (inferred from file names), sampled from a patient given nivolumab and ipilimumab in sequence.

The DNA is TGCGCCAGCAGCCAAGAGATGACAGGGTACATGAACACTGAAGCTTTCTTT. Translated, it reads CASSQEMTGYMNTEAFF. The chain is encoded by TRBV4-3 joined to TRBJ1-1; 7 bases in between match TRBD1. V and J are trimmed by 0 bases and 0 bases, and the gene matches miss 7 bases of the junction. From a lookup of the germline V gene, CDR1 and CDR2 are LGHNA and YSLEER. The CDR3 runs 17 amino acids, cysteine and phenylalanine included. The DNA shown is the 51-base CDR3, in frame from base 1.